One and the same sample provided the 10 T cell receptor beta chains below, sequenced in a study of T cells in Graves' hyperthyroidism and ophthalmopathy. TCR beta CDR3 sequences were amplified from RNA transcripts. The HTBI primer set served for first-round RT-PCR of the TCR CDR3. TCRdb processed the multiplex PCR reads anew with MiXCR; each CDR3 protein has one entry. The data hold roughly 750,000 distinct CDR3 sequences, with about a sixth observed a single time. The sequencing sample was made of blood. The receptors derive from a man between 18 and 29 years old with Graves' hyperthyroidism.

In this sample, this clonotype turned up once. This clone may be a read error of a much larger clone one base away. The rearrangement joins TRBV27 to TRBJ2-7; D possibly corresponds to TRBD1 (6 bases). The CDR3 totals 16 residues. Per germline, CDR1 MNHEY and CDR2 SMNVEV (reference sequence). The CDR3 loop is CAGSFVPTGSSYEQYF. DNA of the CDR3: TGTGCCGGCAGTTTCGTCCCGACAGGTAGCTCCTACGAGCAGTACTTC.

The chain joins TRBV2 to TRBJ2-7; D assignment may be TRBD1 or TRBD2 (5 bases each). Germline CDR1 SNHLY, CDR2 FYNNEI. The CDR3 runs to 16 residues. V was trimmed by 6 bases and J by 3 bases, leaving 21 bases between them. This CDR3 reads CASSLAGTGAFYEQYF. The CDR3 bases are TGTGCCAGCAGCTTGGCAGGGACCGGAGCCTTCTACGAGCAGTACTTC.

This clonotype has only a few counts. The chain combines TRBV6-1 with TRBJ2-3; D is perhaps TRBD1 (6 bases). The CDR3 spans 15 residues. Germline V gene lookup returns CDR1 MNHNS and CDR2 SASEGT. V lost 3 bases to trimming and J lost 3 bases, with 13 bases between them. CDR3 bases: TGTGCCAGCAGTGACTGCCAGGGGCGGACAGATACGCAGTATTTT. Protein sequence: CASSDCQGRTDTQYF.

This clonotype was counted only a few times. This chain joins TRBV20-1 and TRBJ1-5, with a weak D call TRBD1 (5 bases). The CDR3 contains 16 residues. V was trimmed by 3 bases and J by 0 bases, leaving 15 bases between them. Germline-derived CDR1 and CDR2 are DFQATT and SNEGSKA (reference sequence). This CDR3 is CSARVGPGHSNQPQHF. CDR3 bases: TGCAGTGCTAGGGTAGGGCCAGGACATAGCAATCAGCCCCAGCATTTT.

This clonotype was counted a few times. The chain recombines TRBV30 with TRBJ1-6; 7 bases match TRBD1. Germline loops: CDR1 GTSNPN, CDR2 SVGIG (reference sequence). The V and J ends lost 0 bases and 7 bases, in that order; junction bases with no gene match: 3. The CDR3 has 14 residues. DNA for the CDR3: TGTGCCTGGAGTGTATCAGGGGGGAATTCACCCCTCCACTTT. Its translation is CAWSVSGGNSPLHF.

V and J are TRBV7-2 and TRBJ1-1, with TRBD1 matching over 7 bases. The length of the CDR3 is 15 residues. CDR1 is SGHTA and CDR2 is FQGNSA in the germline V gene. The trim removed 1 base at V and 4 bases at J, leaving 6 bases unmatched. Here the CDR3 reads CASSLDQGVFTEAFF. In DNA, the CDR3 is TGTGCCAGCAGCTTAGATCAGGGGGTCTTCACTGAAGCTTTCTTT.

This clonotype was observed a handful of times. The chain carries TRBV5-5 and TRBJ1-5, with 7 bases aligning to TRBD1. J lost 8 bases, V lost 0 bases, and 8 bases had no gene match. This CDR3 contains 15 residues. The germline V gene encodes CDR1 SGHKS and CDR2 YYEKEE (reference sequence). The CDR3 loop reads CASSLGYRGGEPQHF. The CDR3, as DNA: TGTGCCAGCAGCTTGGGGTACAGGGGCGGAGAGCCCCAGCATTTT.

This clonotype showed up many times. The chain couples TRBV20-1 to TRBJ1-1; no clear D. This CDR3 comprises 13 residues. Trimming stripped 0 bases from V and 0 bases from J, with 5 bases between. Germline loops: CDR1 DFQATT, CDR2 SNEGSKA (reference sequence). CDR3 coding DNA: TGCAGTGCTAGAGACCCCATGAACACTGAAGCTTTCTTT. It is translated as CSARDPMNTEAFF.

The CDR3 reads CASSPLGLETQYF. In nucleotides, the CDR3 is TGTGCCAGCAGCCCACTCGGGTTGGAGACCCAGTACTTC. V and J are TRBV7-9 and TRBJ2-5; no firm D call. The germline V and J ends were trimmed by 5 bases and 5 bases, with 12 bases remaining between them. Germline V gene sequence: CDR1 SEHNR, CDR2 FQNEAQ (reference sequence). CDR3 length: 13 amino acids.

This chain uses TRBV7-9 with TRBJ2-2; no clear D gene. Trimming took 3 bases from V and 6 from J, leaving 14 bases between them. CDR3 size: 15 residues. Germline-derived CDR1 and CDR2 are SEHNR and FQNEAQ (reference sequence). This CDR3 is CASSFPPAVAGELFF. As DNA, the CDR3 is TGTGCCAGCAGCTTCCCCCCCGCGGTTGCCGGGGAGCTGTTTTTT.